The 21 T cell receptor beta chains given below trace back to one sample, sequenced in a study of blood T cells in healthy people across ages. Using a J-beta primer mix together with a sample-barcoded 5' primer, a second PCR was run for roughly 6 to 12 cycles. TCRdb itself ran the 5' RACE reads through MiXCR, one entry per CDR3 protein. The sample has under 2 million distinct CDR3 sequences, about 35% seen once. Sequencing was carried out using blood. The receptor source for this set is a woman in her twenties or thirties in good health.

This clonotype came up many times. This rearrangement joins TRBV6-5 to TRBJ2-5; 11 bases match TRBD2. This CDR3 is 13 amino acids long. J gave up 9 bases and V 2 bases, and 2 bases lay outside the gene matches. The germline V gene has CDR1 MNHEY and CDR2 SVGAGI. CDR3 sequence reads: CASSYGTSGAQYF. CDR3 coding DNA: TGTGCCAGCAGTTACGGGACTAGCGGAGCCCAGTACTTC.

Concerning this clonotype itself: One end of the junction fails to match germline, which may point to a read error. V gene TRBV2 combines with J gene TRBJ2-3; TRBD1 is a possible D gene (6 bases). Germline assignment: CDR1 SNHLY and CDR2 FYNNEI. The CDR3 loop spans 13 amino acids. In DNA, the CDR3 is TGTGCCAGCAGCAAGGACAGCCCAGATACACAGTATTTT. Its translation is CASSKDSPDTQYF. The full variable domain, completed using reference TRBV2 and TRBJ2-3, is EPEVTQTPSHQVTQMGQEVILRCVPISNHLYFYWYRQILGQKVEFLVSFYNNEISEKSEIFDDQFSVERPDGSNFTLKIRSTKLEDSAMYFCASSKDSPDTQYFGPGTRLTVL.

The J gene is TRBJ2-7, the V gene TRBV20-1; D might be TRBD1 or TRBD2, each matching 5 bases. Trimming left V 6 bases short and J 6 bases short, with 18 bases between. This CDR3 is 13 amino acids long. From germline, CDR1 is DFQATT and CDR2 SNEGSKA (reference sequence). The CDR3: CSAKGVARGEQYF. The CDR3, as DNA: TGCAGTGCAAAAGGGGTGGCCCGGGGCGAGCAGTACTTC.

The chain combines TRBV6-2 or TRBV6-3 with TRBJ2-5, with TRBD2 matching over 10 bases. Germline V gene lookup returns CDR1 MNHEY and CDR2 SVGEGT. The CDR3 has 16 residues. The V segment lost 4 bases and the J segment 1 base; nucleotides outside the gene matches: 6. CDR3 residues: CASSSFLAGAQETQYF. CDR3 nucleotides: TGTGCCAGCAGTTCTTTCCTAGCGGGGGCCCAAGAGACCCAGTACTTC.

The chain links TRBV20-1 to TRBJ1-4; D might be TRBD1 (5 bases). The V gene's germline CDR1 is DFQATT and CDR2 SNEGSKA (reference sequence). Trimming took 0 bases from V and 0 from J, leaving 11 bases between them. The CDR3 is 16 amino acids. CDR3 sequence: CSARDRGGPTNEKLFF. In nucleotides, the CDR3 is TGCAGTGCTAGAGATAGGGGAGGTCCAACTAATGAAAAACTGTTTTTT.

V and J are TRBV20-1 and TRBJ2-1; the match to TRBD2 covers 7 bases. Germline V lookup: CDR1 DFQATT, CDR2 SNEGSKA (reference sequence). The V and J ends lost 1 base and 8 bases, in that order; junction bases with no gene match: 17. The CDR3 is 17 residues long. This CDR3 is CSARALRAGTAPDEQFF. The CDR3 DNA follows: TGCAGTGCTAGAGCCCTAAGAGCGGGAACGGCCCCGGATGAGCAGTTCTTC.

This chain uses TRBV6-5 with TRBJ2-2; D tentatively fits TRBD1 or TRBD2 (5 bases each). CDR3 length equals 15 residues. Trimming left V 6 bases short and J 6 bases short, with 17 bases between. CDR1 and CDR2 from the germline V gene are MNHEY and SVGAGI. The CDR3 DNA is TGTGCCAGCAGCCGTGACAAATGGGGACCCGGGGAGCTGTTTTTT. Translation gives CASSRDKWGPGELFF.

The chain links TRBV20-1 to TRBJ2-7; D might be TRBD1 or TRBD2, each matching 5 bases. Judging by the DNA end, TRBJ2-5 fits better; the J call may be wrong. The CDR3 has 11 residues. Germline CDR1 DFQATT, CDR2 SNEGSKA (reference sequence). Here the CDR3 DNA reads TGCAGTGCCCAGGGAGAGGAGACCCAGTACTTC. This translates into CSAQGEETQYF.

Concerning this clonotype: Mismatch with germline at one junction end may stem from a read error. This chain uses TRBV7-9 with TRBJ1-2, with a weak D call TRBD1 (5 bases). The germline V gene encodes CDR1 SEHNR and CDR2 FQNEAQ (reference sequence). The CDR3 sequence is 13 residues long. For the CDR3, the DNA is TGTGCCAGCAGCCCGGGACTGCTTTATGACTACACCTTC. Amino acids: CASSPGLLYDYTF.

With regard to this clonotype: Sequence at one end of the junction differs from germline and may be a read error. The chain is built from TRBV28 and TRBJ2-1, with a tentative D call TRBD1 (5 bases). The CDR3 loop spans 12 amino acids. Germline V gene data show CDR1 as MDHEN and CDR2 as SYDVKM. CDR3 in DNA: TGTGCCAGCAGTTCTTCAGGGAATGAGCGGTTCTTC. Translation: CASSSSGNERFF. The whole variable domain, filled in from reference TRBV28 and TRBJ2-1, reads DVKVTQSSRYLVKRTGEKVFLECVQDMDHENMFWYRQDPGLGLRLIYFSYDVKMKEKGDIPEGYSVSREKKERFSLILESASTNQTSMYLCASSSSGNERFFGPGTRLTVL.

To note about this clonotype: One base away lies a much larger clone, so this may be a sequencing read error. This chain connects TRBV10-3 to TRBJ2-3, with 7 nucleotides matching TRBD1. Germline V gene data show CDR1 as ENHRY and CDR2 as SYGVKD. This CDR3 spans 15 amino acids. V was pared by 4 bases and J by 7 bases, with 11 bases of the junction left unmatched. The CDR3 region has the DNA TGTGCCATCAGTGGCGAGGACAGGCCTATTAATACGCAGTATTTT. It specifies CAISGEDRPINTQYF.

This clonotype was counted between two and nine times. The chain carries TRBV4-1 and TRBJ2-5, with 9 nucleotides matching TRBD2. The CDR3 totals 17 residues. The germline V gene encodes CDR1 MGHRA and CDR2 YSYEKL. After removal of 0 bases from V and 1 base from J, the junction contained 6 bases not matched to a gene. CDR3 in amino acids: CASSQDGLTSGQETQYF. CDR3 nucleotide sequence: TGCGCCAGCAGCCAAGATGGCCTGACTAGCGGCCAAGAGACCCAGTACTTC.

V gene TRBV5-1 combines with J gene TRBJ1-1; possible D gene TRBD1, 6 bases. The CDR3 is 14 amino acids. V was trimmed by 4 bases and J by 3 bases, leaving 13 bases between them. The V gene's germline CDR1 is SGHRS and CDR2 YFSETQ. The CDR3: CASSRSGGHTEAFF. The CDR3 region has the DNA TGCGCCAGCAGCCGTTCCGGGGGGCACACTGAAGCTTTCTTT.

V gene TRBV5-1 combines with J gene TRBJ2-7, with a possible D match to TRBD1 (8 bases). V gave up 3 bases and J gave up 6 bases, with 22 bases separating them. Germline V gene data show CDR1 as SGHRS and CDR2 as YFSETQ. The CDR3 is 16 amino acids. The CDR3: CASSSGNLQGEGEQYF. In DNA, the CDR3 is TGCGCCAGCAGCTCCGGAAACTTACAGGGGGAGGGCGAGCAGTACTTC.

In DNA, the CDR3 is TGCAGCGTTGAAGACAGAAAACCCTCTGGGGCCAACGTCCTGACTTTC. It encodes CSVEDRKPSGANVLTF. V gene TRBV29-1 combines with J gene TRBJ2-6; the D is unclear. The CDR3 runs 16 residues. Deletions cut 0 bases from V and 0 bases from J, with 9 bases between. The germline CDR1 and CDR2 sequences are SQVTM and ANQGSEA.

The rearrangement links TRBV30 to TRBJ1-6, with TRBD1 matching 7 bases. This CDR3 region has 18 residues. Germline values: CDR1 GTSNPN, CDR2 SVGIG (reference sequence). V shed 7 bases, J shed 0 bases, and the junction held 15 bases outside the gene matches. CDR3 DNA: TGTGCCTCCGTCCGGGACAGCTTATTCCGCTCCTATAATTCACCCCTCCACTTT. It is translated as CASVRDSLFRSYNSPLHF.

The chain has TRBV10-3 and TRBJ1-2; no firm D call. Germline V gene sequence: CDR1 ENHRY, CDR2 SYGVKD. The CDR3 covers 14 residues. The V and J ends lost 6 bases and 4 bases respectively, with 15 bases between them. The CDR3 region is CAIRDPNFSYGYTF. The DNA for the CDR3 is TGTGCCATCAGGGACCCTAACTTTAGCTATGGCTACACCTTC.

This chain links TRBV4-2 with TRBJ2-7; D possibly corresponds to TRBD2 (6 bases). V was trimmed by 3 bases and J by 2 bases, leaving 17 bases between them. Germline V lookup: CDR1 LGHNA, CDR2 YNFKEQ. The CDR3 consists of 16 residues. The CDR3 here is CASSQTTRSRPYEQYF. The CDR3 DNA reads TGTGCCAGCAGCCAGACGACTAGATCGAGACCCTACGAGCAGTACTTC.

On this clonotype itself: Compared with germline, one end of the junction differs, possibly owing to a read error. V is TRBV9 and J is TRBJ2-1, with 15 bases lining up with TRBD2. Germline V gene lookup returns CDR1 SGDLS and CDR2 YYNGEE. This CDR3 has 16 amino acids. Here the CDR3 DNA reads TGTGCCAACAGCCCCTGGACTAGCGGGAGGGGTTATGAGCAGTTCTTC. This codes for CANSPWTSGRGYEQFF.

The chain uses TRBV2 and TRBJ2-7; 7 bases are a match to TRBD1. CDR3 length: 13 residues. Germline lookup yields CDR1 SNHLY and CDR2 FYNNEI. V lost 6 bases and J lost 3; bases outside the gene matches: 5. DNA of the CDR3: TGTGCCAGCAGACCGACAGGGTTCTACGAGCAGTACTTC. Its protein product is CASRPTGFYEQYF.

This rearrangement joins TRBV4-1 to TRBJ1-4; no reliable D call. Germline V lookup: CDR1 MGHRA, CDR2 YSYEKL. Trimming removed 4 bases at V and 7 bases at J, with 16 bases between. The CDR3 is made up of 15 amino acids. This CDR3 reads CASSLGGGKGEKLFF. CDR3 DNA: TGCGCCAGCAGCCTCGGAGGAGGGAAGGGTGAAAAACTGTTTTTT.